The source of this T cell receptor beta chain is a study of Tregs in tolerant kidney transplant recipients. Looking at the study overall: Recipient Tregs were stimulated with donor B cells plus IL-2 for 15 to 20 days. Sorting of CD4+CD25+CD127- cells followed approximately three-day belatacept mixed lymphocyte reactions, sometimes with roughly 5-day graft donor restimulation. Recipient cells were told from donor cells by antibody staining.

Libraries were prepared by immunoSEQ multiplex PCR; TCRdb keeps only in-frame clonotypes and omits some of them. Here the sample spans fewer than 3,500 clones, 40% to 50% being singletons. In regard to this clone: Antigen: not known.

V shed 6 bases and J 3 bases; nucleotides not matched to a gene: 6. Per the germline V gene, CDR1 is LNHDA and CDR2 is SQIVND (reference sequence). The CDR3 covers 14 residues. V gene TRBV19 combines with J gene TRBJ1-2; 8 nucleotides align to TRBD1. Sequenced: Tregs from blood grown in culture. This receptor was obtained from a human donor in good health. In DNA form, the CDR3 reads TGTGCCAGTAGACTTACAGGGGGGCACTATGGCTACACCTTC. Residues: CASRLTGGHYGYTF.